The 11 T cell receptor beta chains listed next were all sequenced from one sample in a study of blood T cell repertoires in COVID-19 (dated by TCRdb to the early 2020s). Preparation of the library involved the immunoSEQ multiplex PCR assay. The source is immuneACCESS, and TCRdb retained only in-frame sequences with V and J called. Part of the clones is not carried over; for the studies checked, unresolved V genes explain less than half of this, and the remainder is unexplained. This sample comprises 100,000 or so clones, roughly 90% of them detected only once. The ten largest clones add up to under 7.5% of the sample. Material for sequencing was peripheral blood. These receptor sequences come from a man between 70 and 80 years old with acute or convalescent COVID-19.

The chain combines TRBV5-4 with TRBJ2-1, with TRBD2 identical over 7 bases. The CDR3 extends over 12 amino acids. Per the germline V gene, CDR1 is SGHNT and CDR2 is YYREEE (reference sequence). The V segment lost 2 bases and the J segment 7 bases; nucleotides outside the gene matches: 0. The CDR3 nucleotides are TGTGCCAGCAGCTTTAGCGGGAATGAGCAGTTCTTC. It codes for CASSFSGNEQFF.

This clone has a handful of counts. The chain joins TRBV11-3 to TRBJ2-6, with a weak D call TRBD1 (6 bases). Germline CDR1 SGHNT, CDR2 YENEEA. This CDR3 has 15 residues. Trimming took off 7 bases at V and 3 bases at J, with 13 bases between the two ends. CDR3 coding DNA: TGTGCCAGCAAAGACAGGCTGGGTGGGGCCAACGTCCTGACTTTC. This sequence encodes CASKDRLGGANVLTF.

This clone has a single count. This chain joins TRBV11-3 and TRBJ2-1; 7 nucleotides line up with TRBD1. CDR3 size: 16 residues. CDR1 SGHNT and CDR2 YENEEA come from the germline V gene. V was clipped by 0 bases and J by 5 bases; unmatched bases: 7. CDR3 in amino acids: CASSLDGQAANNEQFF. CDR3 nucleotides: TGTGCCAGCAGCTTAGATGGACAGGCCGCCAACAATGAGCAGTTCTTC.

This chain connects TRBV5-4 to TRBJ2-1, with 15 bases matching TRBD2. The germline V gene encodes CDR1 SGHNT and CDR2 YYREEE (reference sequence). V shed 4 bases, J shed 3 bases, and the junction held 5 bases outside the gene matches. The CDR3 is 17 amino acids. Written as DNA, the CDR3 is TGTGCCAGCAGCCCCGGACTAGCGGGGGGGGTCTACAATGAGCAGTTCTTC. Residues: CASSPGLAGGVYNEQFF.

The rearrangement links TRBV7-3 to TRBJ2-7, with TRBD2 identical over 9 bases. The CDR3 loop spans 15 amino acids. The V gene's germline CDR1 is SGHTA and CDR2 FQGTGA. The J segment lost 6 bases and the V segment lost 1 base, leaving 7 bases of the junction unmatched. The CDR3 sequence is CASSLKASGNSEQYF. CDR3 sequence (DNA): TGTGCCAGCAGCTTAAAGGCTAGCGGGAACTCCGAGCAGTACTTC.

V gene TRBV2 combines with J gene TRBJ2-5; D possibly corresponds to TRBD1 (6 bases). The CDR3 has 14 residues. Germline V CDR1 and CDR2: SNHLY, FYNNEI. Trimming cost V 5 bases and J 9 bases, with 19 bases left between them. In DNA form, the CDR3 reads TGTGCCAGCAGTCTAAGGACAGTCGAGAGTGCCCAGTACTTC. This translates into CASSLRTVESAQYF.

This sequence joins TRBV6-5 and TRBJ2-7; tentative D call: TRBD1 (6 bases). Germline V gene lookup returns CDR1 MNHEY and CDR2 SVGAGI. With 5 bases removed from V and 3 bases from J, the gap between germline ends came to 14 bases. CDR3 length equals 14 residues. The CDR3 region is CASSPQDRFYEQYF. The CDR3 region has the DNA TGTGCCAGCAGTCCCCAAGACAGGTTCTACGAGCAGTACTTC.

The chain combines TRBV5-6 with TRBJ1-5; D remains unclear. Trimming left V 0 bases short and J 5 bases short, with 3 bases between. The CDR3 sequence is 12 residues long. Germline-derived CDR1 and CDR2 are SGHDT and YYEEEE. The CDR3 spells CASSLADQPQHF. As DNA, the CDR3 is TGTGCCAGCAGCTTGGCAGATCAGCCCCAGCATTTT.

V and J are TRBV7-8 and TRBJ1-5; 7 bases fit TRBD1. In germline, CDR1 is SGHVS, CDR2 FQNEAQ. V was clipped by 1 base and J by 10 bases; unmatched bases: 7. The CDR3 loop spans 14 amino acids. The CDR3 protein is CASSLGQGTRPQHF. The CDR3 DNA is TGTGCCAGCAGCTTAGGACAGGGAACGCGTCCCCAGCATTTT.

The V gene is TRBV6-5, the J gene TRBJ2-3, with TRBD2 matching 9 bases. V gave up 7 bases and J gave up 6 bases; unmatched junction bases: 11. The CDR3 length is 15 residues. CDR1 is MNHEY, CDR2 SVGAGI, per germline. The CDR3 spells CASMRAGGRRDTQYF. CDR3 DNA: TGTGCCAGCATGAGGGCGGGAGGGAGGAGGGATACGCAGTATTTT.

V and J are TRBV6-6 and TRBJ1-1; D may be TRBD1 (5 bases). V was trimmed by 2 bases and J by 4 bases, leaving 17 bases between them. Germline V CDR1 and CDR2: MNHNY, SVGAGI (reference sequence). This CDR3 spans 16 amino acids. The CDR3, as DNA: TGTGCCAGCAGTTACAAGGTCAGGGCAAGGGGCACTGAAGCTTTCTTT. This translates into CASSYKVRARGTEAFF.